The 10 T cell receptor beta chains listed next were all sequenced from one sample in a study of cytomegalovirus exposure and HLA in healthy donors. 60 Vbeta and 13 Jbeta primers were used in PCR. Sequenced by immunoSEQ multiplex PCR; TCRdb stores in-frame clones only, minus some. The sample includes approximately 120,000 clones, about four fifths of them seen just once. Sequencing was performed on PBMCs. These receptors were taken from a woman between 25 and 40 years old in good health and CMV-seronegative.

This chain uses TRBV4-1 with TRBJ2-2; D may be TRBD2 (5 bases). CDR1 and CDR2 from the germline V gene are MGHRA and YSYEKL. The CDR3 length is 15 residues. Trimming cost V 3 bases and J 6 bases, with 14 bases left between them. The CDR3 DNA is TGCGCCAGCAGCCAGAGGGTGGTACGGGCCGGGGAGCTGTTTTTT. Residues: CASSQRVVRAGELFF.

As concerns this clone: An end of the junction differs from the germline gene, which may be a read error. The CDR3 nucleotides read TGCGCCAGCAGCTCTAGCGTGCCTGAAAATGAGCAGCTCTTC. Translated, it gives CASSSSVPENEQLF. This chain uses TRBV5-1 with TRBJ2-1, with a tentative D call TRBD2 (6 bases). The germline gives CDR1 SGHRS, CDR2 YFSETQ. This CDR3 contains 14 residues.

This clone was recorded a few times. The sample contains more than one DNA sequence encoding this CDR3. The chain carries TRBV6-5 and TRBJ2-7; 9 bases fit TRBD1. This CDR3 region has 15 residues. Germline CDR1 MNHEY, CDR2 SVGAGI. Unmatched junction bases numbered 1, after V lost 0 bases and J lost 1 base. The CDR3 sequence: CASSYSTGGSYEQYF. CDR3 bases: TGTGCCAGCAGTTACTCGACAGGGGGATCCTACGAGCAGTACTTC.

The rearrangement links TRBV12-5 to TRBJ2-1, with a possible D match to TRBD1 (7 bases). V lost 0 bases and J 0 bases, leaving 12 bases between the germline ends. CDR1 and CDR2 (germline): LGHNT, FRNRAP. The CDR3 loop spans 17 amino acids. CDR3 loop: CASGLVFRGDSYNEQFF. The DNA of the CDR3 is TGTGCTAGTGGTTTGGTATTCAGGGGGGACTCCTACAATGAGCAGTTCTTC.

The chain joins TRBV18 to TRBJ1-2, with D unclear. V lost 3 bases, J lost 6 bases, and 11 bases lay in between. Germline V CDR1 and CDR2: KGHSH, LQKENI. The CDR3 runs 13 residues. The CDR3 coding sequence is TGTGCCAGCTCACCGCCACCGGGAGATGGCTACACCTTC. Encoded protein: CASSPPPGDGYTF.

The chain combines TRBV27 with TRBJ2-2; the match to TRBD2 covers 13 bases. Germline values: CDR1 MNHEY, CDR2 SMNVEV (reference sequence). CDR3 length: 16 residues. With 5 bases clipped from V and 5 bases from J, the junction kept 5 bases outside the gene matches. For the CDR3, the DNA is TGTGCCAGCAGTCCCGGACTAGCGGGAGCGACCGGGGAGCTGTTTTTT. Its protein is CASSPGLAGATGELFF.

This CDR3 reads CAWRASGPYRQFF. The CDR3 DNA is TGTGCCTGGAGGGCTAGCGGACCCTATCGGCAGTTCTTC. The V and J genes are TRBV30 and TRBJ2-1, with 7 bases aligning to TRBD2. The CDR3 loop spans 13 amino acids. J gave up 12 bases and V 3 bases, and 11 bases lay outside the gene matches. Germline V gives CDR1 GTSNPN, CDR2 SVGIG (reference sequence).

This clone was counted a few times. V usage is TRBV5-4 and J usage is TRBJ2-5; the match to TRBD2 covers 8 bases. Germline V gene sequence: CDR1 SGHNT, CDR2 YYREEE (reference sequence). The CDR3 contains 14 residues. Trimming took 10 bases from V and 5 from J; bases not matched to a gene: 13. CDR3 amino acids: CAGSNPGGLETQYF. Written as DNA, the CDR3 is TGTGCCGGGTCCAATCCGGGGGGGCTGGAGACCCAGTACTTC.

The chain employs TRBV19 and TRBJ1-2, with a possible D match to TRBD1 (5 bases). Germline loops: CDR1 LNHDA, CDR2 SQIVND (reference sequence). V gave up 1 base and J gave up 8 bases, with 11 bases separating them. This CDR3 is 13 amino acids long. DNA for the CDR3: TGTGCCAGTAGTATAGGGCAGGGATACGGCTACACCTTC. Translating it yields CASSIGQGYGYTF.

J is TRBJ1-2 and V is TRBV5-5; the D is unclear. This CDR3 is built from 15 residues. CDR1 and CDR2 from the germline V gene are SGHKS and YYEKEE (reference sequence). With 1 base removed from V and 8 bases from J, the gap between germline ends came to 18 bases. The CDR3 protein is CASSLSERSAGGYTF. The DNA of the CDR3 is TGTGCCAGCAGCTTGAGTGAGAGATCCGCGGGCGGCTACACCTTC.